This T cell receptor (beta chain) stems from a study of shared clonotypes between healthy human individuals. The length of the CDR3 is 17 residues. J gave up 2 bases and V 4 bases, and 12 bases lay outside the gene matches. Germline lookup yields CDR1 SGHAT and CDR2 FQNNGV. Splitting the CD4+ cells yielded a CD45RA+ naive subset and a CD45RA-negative memory subset. Sequencing used immunoSEQ multiplex PCR; TCRdb keeps in-frame clones, though not all of them. Here the sample spans approximately 1,500,000 clones, roughly 96% being singletons. This TCR was recovered from a man aged 25 to 40 in good health. The chain links TRBV11-2 to TRBJ2-5; TRBD1 matches 8 bases. Source material: naive CD4+ T cells sorted from blood. Noted subset: CD45RA+ positively selected. The CDR3 spells CASSSLLRDRRQETQYF. The CDR3 DNA is TGTGCCAGCAGCTCCCTACTCCGGGACAGGAGACAAGAGACCCAGTACTTC.